This T cell receptor (beta chain) originates from a study of Tregs in tolerant kidney transplant recipients. Study-level results: Findings come from small patient numbers and require larger validation. Biological reproducibility was not directly addressed in this study.

Thawed PBMCs were FACS-sorted into unstimulated CD4+CD25+CD127- regulatory T cells, CD4+CD25- non-regulatory cells, CD4 and CD8 cells. Concerning this clone itself: As yet, its antigen is unknown.

Between the trimmed V and J ends, which lost 0 bases and 5 bases, there was a span of 13 bases. The germline V gene has CDR1 SEHNR and CDR2 FQNEAQ (reference sequence). The CDR3 is 15 amino acids. The repertoire was sequenced with immunoSEQ multiplex PCR; TCRdb's copy has only in-frame clones and lacks some. Of 200,000 to 300,000 clones listed, around 81% are singletons. This receptor was taken from a human donor in good health. The chain couples TRBV7-9 to TRBJ2-5; D is unclear. Sequenced sample: CD4+ T cells from blood. The CDR3 sequence is CASSLAAPSRETQYF. CDR3 in DNA: TGTGCCAGCAGCTTAGCTGCTCCCTCGAGGGAGACCCAGTACTTC.